A single sample is the source of the 10 T cell receptor beta chains below, sequenced in a study of blood T cells in healthy people across ages. PCR was performed a second time for about 6 to 12 cycles using a sample-barcoded 5' primer and a J-beta primer mix. TCRdb recomputed calls from the 5' RACE reads with MiXCR, one row per CDR3 protein. The table includes about 1.5 million distinct CDR3 sequences, 42% detected once. Sequenced sample: blood. The receptors here all came from a woman aged 18 to 35 in good health.

V gene TRBV20-1 combines with J gene TRBJ1-5, with D possibly TRBD1 on 6 matching bases. V shed 0 bases and J shed 1 base, with 16 bases lying between them. The CDR3 length is 17 residues. Germline CDR1 and CDR2: DFQATT and SNEGSKA (reference sequence). The CDR3 nucleotides are TGCAGTGCTAGAGACCCGCGGGGGGCCATAAGCAATCAGCCCCAGCATTTT. Translated: CSARDPRGAISNQPQHF.

The V call is TRBV6-2 or TRBV6-3, the J call TRBJ1-5; D is unclear. Between the trimmed V and J ends, which lost 0 bases and 0 bases, there was a span of 12 bases. The CDR3 covers 17 residues. In germline, CDR1 is MNHEY, CDR2 SVGEGT. The CDR3 spells CASSYSGRGYSNQPQHF. The CDR3 bases are TGTGCCAGCAGTTACTCCGGCAGAGGTTATAGCAATCAGCCCCAGCATTTT.

The V and J genes are TRBV27 and TRBJ2-7; D remains ambiguous. CDR3 length equals 13 residues. Germline V gene data show CDR1 as MNHEY and CDR2 as SMNVEV (reference sequence). Trimming stripped 5 bases from V and 0 bases from J, with 8 bases between. CDR3 amino acids: CASSQKSSYEQYF. The CDR3 DNA follows: TGTGCCAGCAGTCAGAAATCCTCCTACGAGCAGTACTTC.

The V call is TRBV9, the J call TRBJ1-4; no reliable D call. Germline CDR1 reads SGDLS; CDR2 reads YYNGEE. Trimming removed 0 bases from V and 5 bases from J, with 11 bases in between. The CDR3 runs 15 residues. The CDR3 DNA is TGTGCCAGCAGCGTAGGCGGAGGCGTAAATGAAAAACTGTTTTTT. It specifies CASSVGGGVNEKLFF.

The chain recombines TRBV20-1 with TRBJ1-5; D call uncertain. The CDR3 has 13 amino acids. Germline V gives CDR1 DFQATT, CDR2 SNEGSKA (reference sequence). Trimming removed 3 bases from V and 6 bases from J, with 12 bases in between. CDR3 sequence reads: CSARTASGQPQHF. CDR3 coding DNA: TGCAGTGCTAGGACGGCGTCGGGTCAGCCCCAGCATTTT.

This clonotype was detected a few times. The V call is TRBV20-1, the J call TRBJ2-3, with D unresolved. V shed 1 base and J shed 4 bases, with 15 bases lying between them. CDR1 and CDR2 from the germline V gene are DFQATT and SNEGSKA (reference sequence). This CDR3 spans 15 amino acids. The CDR3 loop is CSARVTPGGADTQYF. The CDR3 bases are TGCAGTGCTAGAGTGACTCCTGGTGGGGCAGATACGCAGTATTTT.

This clonotype was observed a few times. V is TRBV5-1 and J is TRBJ1-4, with 8 bases aligning to TRBD1. This CDR3 contains 14 residues. Germline V gene lookup returns CDR1 SGHRS and CDR2 YFSETQ. Germline trimming cut 4 bases from V and 8 bases from J; bases unmatched to any gene: 7. CDR3 bases: TGCGCCAGCAGCCCGGACAGGGCCTTGGAAAAACTGTTTTTT. This gives the protein CASSPDRALEKLFF.

This clonotype was found a few times. This rearrangement joins TRBV15 to TRBJ2-2, with 11 bases identical to TRBD2. CDR1 is LNHNV, CDR2 YYDKDF, per germline (reference sequence). J was trimmed by 4 bases and V by 1 base; bases with no gene match: 2. The CDR3 loop spans 16 amino acids. The CDR3 here is CATSRVLAGVTGELFF. CDR3 coding DNA: TGTGCCACCAGCAGAGTACTAGCGGGGGTCACCGGGGAGCTGTTTTTT.

The chain is built from TRBV6-2 or TRBV6-3 and TRBJ2-7; no definite D call. Gene TRBJ2-5 matches the end of the DNA better, so the J call may be wrong. Germline values: CDR1 MNHEY, CDR2 SVGEGT. This CDR3 contains 13 residues. The chain's CDR3 is CASLMDGSETQYF. The CDR3 region has the DNA TGTGCCAGCCTTATGGATGGCTCAGAGACCCAGTACTTC.

In its sample, this clonotype was seen a few times. The chain links TRBV4-1 to TRBJ2-4; weak D call: TRBD1 (5 bases). Germline V lookup: CDR1 MGHRA, CDR2 YSYEKL. CDR3 size: 14 residues. Between the trimmed V and J ends, which lost 0 bases and 7 bases, there was a span of 10 bases. CDR3 bases: TGCGCCAGCAGCCAAGACAGGGCAGGGAACATTCAGTACTTC. Its protein product is CASSQDRAGNIQYF.